One and the same sample provided the 26 T cell receptor beta chains below, sequenced in a study of molecular identifiers for immune sequencing clone quantification. TCRdb used MiXCR to reprocess the PCR reads, holding one entry per CDR3 protein. The sample lists 8,000 to 13,000 distinct CDR3 sequences; 15% to 20% were seen once. The material sequenced was naive CD8+ T cells from blood, with Jurkat cell RNA spiked in. Specified subset: FACS-sorted CD8+CD4-CCR7+CD45RA+ naive T cells. These receptors were taken from a human donor in good health. Some libraries in this study had Jurkat cell RNA spiked in.

This chain joins TRBV6-6 and TRBJ2-1, with D maybe TRBD2 (5 bases). The CDR3 extends over 13 amino acids. CDR1 is MNHNY, CDR2 SVGAGI, per germline (reference sequence). Trimming removed 6 bases at V and 6 bases at J, with 12 bases between. CDR3 residues: CASRVGGPNEQFF. The CDR3, as DNA: TGTGCCAGCAGAGTCGGAGGCCCCAATGAGCAGTTCTTC.

This clonotype was seen many times. The V call is TRBV12-3 or TRBV12-4, the J call TRBJ2-6, with D unclear. The CDR3 is made up of 17 amino acids. V gave up 3 bases and J gave up 0 bases, with 12 bases separating them. The CDR3 sequence: CASSLARATSGANVLTF. The CDR3 DNA follows: TGTGCCAGCAGTTTGGCACGCGCAACCTCTGGGGCCAACGTCCTGACTTTC.

This clonotype is classed as medium-sized (0.01 to 0.1%). J is TRBJ1-5 and V is TRBV7-2; 10 bases are shared with TRBD1. From germline, CDR1 is SGHTA and CDR2 FQGNSA. The CDR3 is 16 amino acids. After removal of 5 bases from V and 6 bases from J, the junction contained 10 bases not matched to a gene. The CDR3 DNA follows: TGTGCCAGCAGCCCCACGGCGACAGGGGGCAGTCAGCCCCAGCATTTT. Its protein is CASSPTATGGSQPQHF.

Many counts were recorded for this clonotype. This sequence joins TRBV13 and TRBJ2-7; no clear D. Germline V lookup: CDR1 PRHDT, CDR2 FYEKMQ (reference sequence). Deletions cut 2 bases from V and 2 bases from J, with 10 bases between. The CDR3 length is 14 residues. This chain's CDR3 is CASSLRSFAYEQYF. The CDR3 coding sequence is TGTGCCAGCAGCTTACGGTCCTTTGCCTACGAGCAGTACTTC. Variable domain in full (rest from reference TRBV13 and TRBJ2-7): AAGVIQSPRHLIKEKRETATLKCYPIPRHDTVYWYQQGPGQDPQFLISFYEKMQSDKGSIPDRFSAQQFSDYHSELNMSSLELGDSALYFCASSLRSFAYEQYFGPGTRLTVT.

This clonotype is labeled medium-sized. The rearrangement links TRBV13 to TRBJ2-4, with D perhaps given as TRBD1 or TRBD2 (5 bases each). This CDR3 has 14 residues. CDR1 PRHDT and CDR2 FYEKMQ come from the germline V gene (reference sequence). With 4 bases removed from V and 0 bases from J, the gap between germline ends came to 7 bases. CDR3 loop: CASSSRGAKNIQYF. The CDR3 coding sequence is TGTGCCAGCAGCTCGAGGGGAGCCAAAAACATTCAGTACTTC.

There are a few counts of this clonotype. V and J are TRBV10-3 and TRBJ1-1; unclear D gene. The CDR3 has 11 residues. Germline assignment: CDR1 ENHRY and CDR2 SYGVKD. Trimming took off 4 bases at V and 8 bases at J, with 8 bases between the two ends. The CDR3 protein is CAISGDREAFF. The CDR3 region has the DNA TGTGCCATCAGTGGAGATAGAGAAGCTTTCTTT.

This clonotype was detected ten times or more. J is TRBJ2-5 and V is TRBV5-6, with D tentatively TRBD2 (5 bases). CDR3 length: 16 residues. Per the germline V gene, CDR1 is SGHDT and CDR2 is YYEEEE. The germline V and J ends were trimmed by 0 bases and 5 bases, with 17 bases remaining between them. For the CDR3, the DNA is TGTGCCAGCAGCTTGGGTTCCGCCCGGCCGGGGGAGACCCAGTACTTC. Its translation: CASSLGSARPGETQYF.

This chain uses TRBV7-9 with TRBJ2-7; a weak D match, TRBD2 (6 bases). Between the trimmed V and J ends, which lost 0 bases and 2 bases, there was a span of 11 bases. Germline assignment: CDR1 SEHNR and CDR2 FQNEAQ (reference sequence). This CDR3 has 15 amino acids. In DNA form, the CDR3 reads TGTGCCAGCAGCTTAGCGGTAGCGGCCCCCTACGAGCAGTACTTC. Translation gives CASSLAVAAPYEQYF.

This clonotype was counted many times. The V and J genes are TRBV9 and TRBJ1-1; D remains ambiguous. The V end was cut by 4 bases, the J end by 0 bases, with 22 bases between. The CDR3 extends over 18 amino acids. Germline V gene sequence: CDR1 SGDLS, CDR2 YYNGEE. CDR3 DNA: TGTGCCAGCAGCCCACCAGGTTGGGCCTCAACGATGAACACTGAAGCTTTCTTT. Protein product: CASSPPGWASTMNTEAFF.

This clonotype is deemed medium-sized. This chain uses TRBV24-1 with TRBJ2-4; 10 bases fit TRBD1. The CDR3 spans 14 residues. V trimming: 5 bases; J trimming: 6 bases; junction bases outside the gene matches: 3. The germline gives CDR1 KGHDR, CDR2 SFDVKD. CDR3 protein: CATSAGTGVNIQYF. The DNA for the CDR3 is TGTGCCACCAGTGCCGGGACAGGGGTAAACATTCAGTACTTC.

By share of the sample, this clonotype is medium-sized. V usage is TRBV10-1 and J usage is TRBJ2-1; 7 bases map to TRBD2. CDR1 WNHNN and CDR2 SYGVQD come from the germline V gene (reference sequence). The CDR3 consists of 16 residues. J was trimmed by 7 bases and V by 0 bases; bases with no gene match: 9. This CDR3 reads CASSESVGEGQNEQFF. The CDR3 DNA is TGCGCCAGCAGTGAGTCGGTTGGGGAGGGCCAAAATGAGCAGTTCTTC.

A remark on this clonotype: A much larger clone sits a single nucleotide away, making a read error possible. The chain links TRBV27 to TRBJ2-3, with 7 bases fitting TRBD1. Trimming cost V 11 bases and J 4 bases; bases outside gene matches: 9. Germline values: CDR1 MNHEY, CDR2 SMNVEV (reference sequence). This CDR3 is built from 13 residues. The CDR3 spells CAGDSSFADTQYF. The CDR3 region has the DNA TGTGCCGGGGACAGTAGCTTCGCAGATACGCAGTATTTT.

This clonotype was detected a few times. Possible read error: a much larger clone is one base away. The chain's CDR3 is CGARPYESSYEQYF. The CDR3 nucleotides read TGCGGTGCTAGACCCTATGAGAGCTCCTACGAGCAGTACTTC. The gene calls are TRBV20-1 and TRBJ2-7; D is unresolved. The CDR3 has 14 amino acids. Germline V lookup: CDR1 DFQATT, CDR2 SNEGSKA (reference sequence).

Judged by abundance, this clonotype is medium-sized. The V gene is TRBV4-2, the J gene TRBJ1-2, with 9 nucleotides matching TRBD1. The CDR3 has 14 amino acids. CDR1 is LGHNA and CDR2 is YNFKEQ in the germline V gene. J gave up 6 bases and V 1 base, and 3 bases lay outside the gene matches. The CDR3 DNA reads as TGTGCCAGCAGCCAAGGGGACAGGGCCGATGGCTACACCTTC. Residues: CASSQGDRADGYTF.

This clonotype is labeled as medium-sized (0.01 to 0.1%). This rearrangement joins TRBV3-1 to TRBJ2-6, with D unresolved. The CDR3 totals 14 residues. Germline lookup yields CDR1 LGHDT and CDR2 YNNKEL (reference sequence). Trimming cost V 4 bases and J 6 bases, with 10 bases left between them. The CDR3 sequence: CASSPTNVANVLTF. CDR3 nucleotides: TGTGCCAGCAGCCCCACTAACGTGGCCAACGTCCTGACTTTC.

This clonotype is labeled as medium-sized. The gene calls are TRBV4-1 and TRBJ2-3; maybe TRBD2 (6 bases). From germline, CDR1 is MGHRA and CDR2 YSYEKL. V was shortened by 0 bases and J by 6 bases, with 19 bases between the two germline ends. CDR3 size: 17 residues. The CDR3: CASSQDSLAVWGDTQYF. The CDR3 DNA reads TGCGCCAGCAGCCAAGATTCCTTAGCGGTCTGGGGGGATACGCAGTATTTT.

Judged by abundance, this clonotype is medium-sized. CDR3 nucleotides: TGTGCCAGCAGCAGCACCCAAGAGACCCAGTACTTC. This sequence encodes CASSSTQETQYF. V gene TRBV7-2 combines with J gene TRBJ2-5, with D unresolved. Germline V gene data show CDR1 as SGHTA and CDR2 as FQGNSA. V was pared by 5 bases and J by 1 base, with 5 bases between. This CDR3 is built from 12 residues. Using reference TRBV7-2 and TRBJ2-5 for the parts outside the CDR3, the full variable domain is GAGVSQSPSNKVTEKGKDVELRCDPISGHTALYWYRQSLGQGLEFLIYFQGNSAPDKSGLPSDRFSAERTGGSVSTLTIQRTQQEDSAVYLCASSSTQETQYFGPGTRLLVL.

V usage is TRBV28 and J usage is TRBJ2-7; maybe TRBD2 (6 bases). V shed 4 bases and J shed 0 bases, with 7 bases lying between them. CDR1 and CDR2 (germline): MDHEN, SYDVKM. The CDR3 covers 13 residues. CDR3 residues: CASSSAGSYEQYF. DNA of the CDR3: TGTGCCAGCAGTTCAGCGGGCTCCTACGAGCAGTACTTC. The full variable domain, in which reference TRBV28 and TRBJ2-7 provide the parts outside the CDR3, is DVKVTQSSRYLVKRTGEKVFLECVQDMDHENMFWYRQDPGLGLRLIYFSYDVKMKEKGDIPEGYSVSREKKERFSLILESASTNQTSMYLCASSSAGSYEQYFGPGTRLTVT.

This clonotype has a count of ten or more. The V and J genes are TRBV10-3 and TRBJ2-7, with 7 bases identical to TRBD1. Trimming removed 6 bases from V and 4 bases from J; junction bases left unmatched: 9. The germline V gene encodes CDR1 ENHRY and CDR2 SYGVKD. This CDR3 is 14 amino acids long. CDR3 nucleotide sequence: TGTGCCATCAGAAGCGACAGGGCCCTATACGAGCAGTACTTC. Translation: CAIRSDRALYEQYF.

By sample fraction, this clonotype is medium-sized. The chain recombines TRBV7-9 with TRBJ2-2; D is unresolved. The germline gives CDR1 SEHNR, CDR2 FQNEAQ (reference sequence). The germline V and J ends were trimmed by 3 bases and 6 bases, with 5 bases remaining between them. This CDR3 is built from 12 residues. The chain's CDR3 is CASSFRPGELFF. The CDR3 DNA sequence: TGTGCCAGCAGCTTCCGACCCGGGGAGCTGTTTTTT.

This clonotype was found many times. The V and J genes are TRBV4-1 and TRBJ1-5; D gene unclear. Trimming took off 0 bases at V and 6 bases at J, with 12 bases between the two ends. This CDR3 is 15 amino acids long. CDR1 is MGHRA, CDR2 YSYEKL, per germline. CDR3 residues: CASSQDWADVQPQHF. CDR3 sequence (DNA): TGCGCCAGCAGCCAAGATTGGGCGGATGTTCAGCCCCAGCATTTT.

Ten or more counts support this clonotype. The genes are TRBV11-2 and TRBJ1-4, with unresolved D. The germline V and J ends were trimmed by 5 bases and 6 bases, with 16 bases remaining between them. The CDR3 is 15 amino acids. Per the germline V gene, CDR1 is SGHAT and CDR2 is FQNNGV. CDR3 bases: TGTGCCAGCAGCCCACTCAGGAATACGGATGAAAAACTGTTTTTT. Translation gives CASSPLRNTDEKLFF.

As concerns this clonotype: A much bigger clone sits one base away, suggesting this may be a read error. This is likely a read error, given that the CDR3 carries no conserved phenylalanine or tryptophan at its end. The rearrangement links TRBV5-1 to TRBJ2-7; D possibly corresponds to TRBD2 (5 bases). The CDR3 length is 14 residues. Trimming removed 2 bases at V and 3 bases at J, with 12 bases between. The germline CDR1 and CDR2 sequences are SGHRS and YFSETQ. Here the CDR3 reads CASSFLEGNYEQYL. CDR3 coding DNA: TGCGCCAGCAGCTTCCTTGAGGGAAACTACGAGCAGTACTTA.

There are many counts of this clonotype. The chain uses TRBV3-1 and TRBJ2-2; TRBD1 agrees at 8 bases. The CDR3 contains 17 residues. CDR1 LGHDT and CDR2 YNNKEL come from the germline V gene (reference sequence). The J segment lost 4 bases and the V segment lost 0 bases, leaving 7 bases of the junction unmatched. In nucleotides, the CDR3 is TGTGCCAGCAGCCAAGATCCGGGGCAGGGGGCCACCGGGGAGCTGTTTTTT. This encodes CASSQDPGQGATGELFF.

This clonotype is medium-sized by share. The chain links TRBV20-1 to TRBJ2-7, with 11 bases aligning to TRBD2. The CDR3 has 17 residues. The trim removed 6 bases at V and 3 bases at J, leaving 16 bases unmatched. Germline CDR1 reads DFQATT; CDR2 reads SNEGSKA (reference sequence). CDR3 sequence (DNA): TGCAGTGCCTCCGGGACTAGCGGAGATTGGAATTACTACGAGCAGTACTTC. Translated, it gives CSASGTSGDWNYYEQYF.

V is TRBV18 and J is TRBJ1-6, with no clear D. V shed 5 bases and J shed 6 bases, with 8 bases lying between them. This CDR3 contains 13 residues. Germline CDR1 is KGHSH and CDR2 is LQKENI. CDR3: CASSKDINSPLHF. The DNA of the CDR3 is TGTGCCAGCTCAAAAGACATTAATTCACCCCTCCACTTT.